The 16 T cell receptor beta chains listed next were all sequenced from one sample in a study of regulatory T cells in long-lasting Graves disease. The authors built TCR beta libraries using iRepertoire HTBI primers and Arm-PCR of CDR3 regions. TCRdb itself ran the multiplex PCR reads through MiXCR, one entry per CDR3 protein. This table holds roughly 500,000 distinct CDR3 sequences, approximately 12% found once. Indicated time point: newly diagnosed GD, antithyroid drugs for less than 3 months. Following extraction of RNA from PBMCs, that RNA was used to make the TCR library. This same sample was also part of a study on T cells in Graves' hyperthyroidism and ophthalmopathy.

Sequencing was performed on peripheral blood mononuclear cells (PBMCs), taken at new diagnosis, from a patient treated with antithyroid drugs. The receptor source for this set is a man aged 30 to 45 with Graves disease.

This clonotype has ten or more counts. J is TRBJ1-1 and V is TRBV7-9; 9 nucleotides agree with TRBD1. The CDR3 totals 12 residues. Germline CDR1 SEHNR, CDR2 FQNEAQ (reference sequence). The junction had 1 base not matched to a gene; V was cut back by 1 base and J by 10 bases. The CDR3 sequence: CASSLGQGGAFF. CDR3 sequence (DNA): TGTGCCAGCAGCTTAGGACAGGGGGGAGCTTTCTTT.

This chain uses TRBV5-1 with TRBJ1-5; D gene uncertain. The CDR3 has 13 amino acids. Trimming stripped 0 bases from V and 5 bases from J, with 6 bases between. Germline CDR1 reads SGHRS; CDR2 reads YFSETQ. The CDR3 protein is CASSLEPDQPQHF. DNA of the CDR3: TGCGCCAGCAGCTTGGAACCTGATCAGCCCCAGCATTTT.

There are many counts of this clonotype. The chain employs TRBV24-1 and TRBJ2-3; TRBD2 aligns across 8 bases. Germline CDR1 reads KGHDR; CDR2 reads SFDVKD. The CDR3 has 17 residues. The trim removed 4 bases at V and 0 bases at J, leaving 8 bases unmatched. CDR3: CATSDFWLAGSTDTQYF. The CDR3 bases are TGTGCCACCAGTGACTTCTGGTTAGCGGGGAGCACAGATACGCAGTATTTT.

This clonotype appeared many times. V gene TRBV27 combines with J gene TRBJ1-2, with 9 bases that match TRBD1. The trim removed 2 bases at V and 9 bases at J, leaving 7 bases unmatched. CDR3 length: 14 amino acids. In germline, CDR1 is MNHEY, CDR2 SMNVEV (reference sequence). CDR3 sequence reads: CASSLAGTGLRYTF. Written as DNA, the CDR3 is TGTGCCAGCAGTTTAGCCGGGACAGGGTTGCGCTACACCTTC.

In this sample, this clonotype turned up many times. This rearrangement joins TRBV30 to TRBJ1-1; no firm D call. This CDR3 is 12 amino acids long. Germline V gene sequence: CDR1 GTSNPN, CDR2 SVGIG (reference sequence). Trimming shortened V by 1 base and J by 6 bases, and 9 bases separated the two germline ends. The CDR3 DNA follows: TGTGCCTGGAGTGCTAGAGGCGCTGAAGCTTTCTTT. Protein product: CAWSARGAEAFF.

This clonotype was seen many times. The chain combines TRBV19 with TRBJ2-1, with D unclear. Germline V gene lookup returns CDR1 LNHDA and CDR2 SQIVND (reference sequence). With 0 bases removed from V and 8 bases from J, the gap between germline ends came to 14 bases. This CDR3 region has 15 residues. Here the CDR3 reads CASSIDWAQSDEQFF. The CDR3 DNA is TGTGCCAGTAGTATAGATTGGGCCCAGTCAGATGAGCAGTTCTTC.

This clonotype was observed a handful of times. CDR3 DNA: TGTGCCAGCAGTTTGACCCTTGGGGGAGCGTTATACAATGAGCAGTTCTTC. Encoded protein: CASSLTLGGALYNEQFF. The chain is built from TRBV27 and TRBJ2-1; D possibly matches TRBD1 or TRBD2 (5 bases each). With 3 bases removed from V and 4 bases from J, the gap between germline ends came to 19 bases. Germline CDR1 reads MNHEY; CDR2 reads SMNVEV (reference sequence). The CDR3 runs 17 residues.

This clonotype was seen ten or more times. The chain couples TRBV11-2 to TRBJ2-3; possible D gene TRBD1, 5 bases. Per the germline V gene, CDR1 is SGHAT and CDR2 is FQNNGV. This CDR3 comprises 16 residues. The ends were cut back, 5 bases at V and 0 bases at J, with 15 bases in the middle. CDR3: CASSTWGRSSTDTQYF. In nucleotides, the CDR3 is TGTGCCAGCAGCACCTGGGGCAGATCTAGCACAGATACGCAGTATTTT.

This clonotype was seen ten or more times. The rearrangement links TRBV25-1 to TRBJ1-1; D uncertain. The germline V and J ends were trimmed by 8 bases and 1 base, with 11 bases remaining between them. The length of the CDR3 is 13 residues. The germline V gene encodes CDR1 MGHDK and CDR2 SYGVNS. The CDR3 region is CASVGLPNTEAFF. The CDR3 DNA follows: TGTGCCAGCGTTGGACTCCCGAACACTGAAGCTTTCTTT. Variable domain in full (rest from reference TRBV25-1 and TRBJ1-1): EADIYQTPRYLVIGTGKKITLECSQTMGHDKMYWYQQDPGMELHLIHYSYGVNSTEKGDLSSESTVSRIRTEHFPLTLESARPSHTSQYLCASVGLPNTEAFFGQGTRLTVV.

This clonotype has ten or more counts. This chain joins TRBV5-1 and TRBJ2-2, with 10 bases lining up with TRBD1. The V and J ends lost 4 bases and 7 bases, in that order; junction bases with no gene match: 7. CDR1 is SGHRS and CDR2 is YFSETQ in the germline V gene. This CDR3 is built from 15 residues. As DNA, the CDR3 is TGCGCCAGCAGCCCCGGGACAGGGGCATTCGGGGAGCTGTTTTTT. It yields the protein CASSPGTGAFGELFF.

This clonotype was found a few times. V usage is TRBV7-9 and J usage is TRBJ1-1; no firm D call. The CDR3 covers 15 residues. V was clipped by 5 bases and J by 3 bases, with 16 bases between them. The germline gives CDR1 SEHNR, CDR2 FQNEAQ (reference sequence). DNA for the CDR3: TGTGCCAGCAGCGCGCTAGAGAAAGGCGACACTGAAGCTTTCTTT. It is translated as CASSALEKGDTEAFF.

This clonotype was counted ten times or more. At one end the junction does not follow the germline gene, possibly because of a read error. The chain carries TRBV5-1 and TRBJ1-2; 7 nucleotides align to TRBD1. CDR1 SGHRS and CDR2 YFSETQ come from the germline V gene. The CDR3 has 15 residues. CDR3 sequence: CASSATGSRENGYTF. Here the CDR3 DNA reads TGTGCCAGCAGCGCGACAGGGAGCAGGGAGAATGGCTACACCTTC.

This clonotype was detected ten times or more. The chain employs TRBV28 and TRBJ1-4; TRBD1 might be the D (6 bases). Germline-derived CDR1 and CDR2 are MDHEN and SYDVKM. Trimming removed 3 bases from V and 3 bases from J, with 11 bases in between. The CDR3 is made up of 15 amino acids. The CDR3 region has the DNA TGTGCCAGCAGTTTGTTGGAGGGGGCTAATGAAAAACTGTTTTTT. Protein: CASSLLEGANEKLFF. Together with reference TRBV28 and TRBJ1-4, the CDR3 gives the full variable domain: DVKVTQSSRYLVKRTGEKVFLECVQDMDHENMFWYRQDPGLGLRLIYFSYDVKMKEKGDIPEGYSVSREKKERFSLILESASTNQTSMYLCASSLLEGANEKLFFGSGTQLSVL.

At least ten counts were recorded for this clonotype. At one end the junction does not follow the germline gene, possibly because of a read error. The genes are TRBV5-1 and TRBJ1-2; the D gene is possibly TRBD1 (6 bases). This CDR3 spans 13 amino acids. The V gene's germline CDR1 is SGHRS and CDR2 YFSETQ. The CDR3 DNA reads TGTGCCAGCAGTAAGGACAGTTCCTATGGCTACACCTTC. Protein: CASSKDSSYGYTF.

This clonotype was seen at least ten times. This chain links TRBV12-3 or TRBV12-4 with TRBJ2-5; no clear D. The CDR3 length is 15 residues. V lost 0 bases and J lost 7, with 15 bases in between. CDR3 DNA sequence: TGTGCCAGCAGTTTAGCCTTCGGACCGCACGGGACCCAGTACTTC. Translated: CASSLAFGPHGTQYF.

In its sample, this clonotype was seen a few times. A much larger clone differs from this one at a single base, so this may be a read error. The chain combines TRBV2 with TRBJ2-7, with D tentatively TRBD1 (5 bases). V was cut by 2 bases and J by 2 bases, with 10 bases left in between. This CDR3 is built from 14 residues. CDR1 SNHLY and CDR2 FYNNEI come from the germline V gene. CDR3 protein: CASSERGVPYEQYF. CDR3 nucleotides: TGTGCCAGCAGTGAAAGGGGCGTCCCCTACGAGCAGTACTTC.